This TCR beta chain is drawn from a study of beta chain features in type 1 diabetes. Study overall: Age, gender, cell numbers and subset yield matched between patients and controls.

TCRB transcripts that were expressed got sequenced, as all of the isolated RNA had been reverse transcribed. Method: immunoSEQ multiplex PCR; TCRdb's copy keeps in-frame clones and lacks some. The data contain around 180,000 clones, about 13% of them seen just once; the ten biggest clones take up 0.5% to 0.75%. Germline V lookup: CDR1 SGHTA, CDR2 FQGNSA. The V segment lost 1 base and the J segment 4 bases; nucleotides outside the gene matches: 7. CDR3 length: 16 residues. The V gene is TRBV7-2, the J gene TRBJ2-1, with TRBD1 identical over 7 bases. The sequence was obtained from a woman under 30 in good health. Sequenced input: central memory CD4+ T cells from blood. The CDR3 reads CASSLVVGTAYNEQFF. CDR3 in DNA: TGTGCCAGCAGCTTAGTTGTTGGGACAGCTTACAATGAGCAGTTCTTC.